This TCR beta chain appears in the sequencing data of a study of T cell responses to AZD1222 COVID-19 vaccine. A note on this clone: Its antigen remains unknown.

The V end was cut by 3 bases, the J end by 5 bases, with 3 bases between. The CDR3 length is 11 residues. Germline V gene sequence: CDR1 SGDLS, CDR2 YYNGEE. Study outcomes and limitations: Of the AZD1222 recipients, only 5 or 6 were seropositive at baseline.

Produced via immunoSEQ multiplex PCR; TCRdb's table is partial and in-frame only. The table has around 120,000 clones, roughly nine tenths seen once. This clonotype originated in an adult who received the AZD1222 COVID-19 vaccine. The gene calls are TRBV9 and TRBJ2-1; D is undetermined. The specimen was peripheral blood, collected 28 days after the second AZD1222 dose. CDR3 region: CASSDNNEQFF. The CDR3 region has the DNA TGTGCCAGCAGCGACAACAATGAGCAGTTCTTC. Filled out from reference TRBV9 and TRBJ2-1, the complete variable domain reads DSGVTQTPKHLITATGQRVTLRCSPRSGDLSVYWYQQSLDQGLQFLIQYYNGEERAKGNILERFSAQQFPDLHSELNLSSLELGDSALYFCASSDNNEQFFGPGTRLTVL.